A single TCR beta chain is shown here with its context. Its specificity is unknown. Some clones are missing from TCRdb's copy, which holds only in-frame ones; the method was immunoSEQ multiplex PCR. The data show some 79,000 clones, 80% seen once. The entry originates in a study of T cell responses to AZD1222 COVID-19 vaccine. Study-level findings and limits: After the peak T cell response, and only then, were repertoires sampled. Two AZD1222 doses significantly raised spike-specific TCR breadth and depth over controls.

Per the germline V gene, CDR1 is MNHEY and CDR2 is SMNVEV (reference sequence). The junction had 16 bases not matched to a gene; V was cut back by 6 bases and J by 9 bases. This CDR3 has 18 residues. The TCR was taken from an adult who received the AZD1222 COVID-19 vaccine. The chain carries TRBV27 and TRBJ2-1, with 14 positions matching TRBD2. Source: peripheral blood, taken 28 days after the second AZD1222 dose. CDR3 region: CASSPSPAGTSGSIEQFF. The CDR3 coding sequence is TGTGCCAGCAGCCCCTCCCCTGCCGGGACTAGCGGGAGTATTGAGCAGTTCTTC.